This is a list of T cell receptor beta chains from one sample in a study of T cells in Graves' hyperthyroidism and ophthalmopathy. TCRdb reprocessed the multiplex PCR reads via MiXCR and lists one record per CDR3 protein. The data show about 620,000 distinct CDR3 sequences, 16% seen once. The sequencing sample was made of blood. The receptors here all came from a woman aged 30 to 39 with Graves' hyperthyroidism. Each CDR3 is given with its conserved first and last residue. A D gene is named only where the DNA matches it firmly. Some rows have no size entry. The others give once, few or many, or a class for an expanded clone.

TRBV4-1	NA	TRBJ1-5	NA	TGCGCCAGCAGCCAAGATCGGAGCAGGGTTCAGCCCCAGCATTTT	CASSQDRSRVQPQHF
TRBV28	NA	TRBJ1-1	many	TGTGCCAGCAGTTTTTCCCGGCAGGGAAACACTGAAGCTTTCTTT	CASSFSRQGNTEAFF
TRBV7-9	NA	TRBJ2-1	few	TGTGCCAGCACCTTAGGGGGGGACAATGAGCAGTTCTTC	CASTLGGDNEQFF
TRBV2	NA	TRBJ2-7	NA	TGTGCCAGCACCCGAAAATCGGCCTACCTAGTCTCCTACGAGCAGTACTTC	CASTRKSAYLVSYEQYF
TRBV19	NA	TRBJ1-2	NA	TGTGCCAGTAGGTCCGTCTACTATGGCTACACCTTC	CASRSVYYGYTF
TRBV5-1	TRBD2	TRBJ2-7	many	TGCGCCAGCAGCTCGGGACTAGCAGCCACCTACGAGCAGTACTTC	CASSSGLAATYEQYF
TRBV4-3	TRBD2	TRBJ2-5	few	TGCGCCAGCAGCCAAGATTGGGTGACTAGCGGCCAGGAGTGGGGGACCCAGTACTTC	CASSQDWVTSGQEWGTQYF
TRBV28	NA	TRBJ2-1	many	TGTGCCAGCAGTTTAATCAGGGGAGGGATCTACAATGAGCAGTTCTTC	CASSLIRGGIYNEQFF
TRBV7-2	NA	TRBJ2-2	few	TGTGCCGGCTCAGCGAACACCGGGGAGCTGTTTTTT	CAGSANTGELFF
TRBV28	NA	TRBJ2-7	many	TGTGCCAGCAGTTTCTTCCGGCACTCCTCGTACGAGCAGTACTTC	CASSFFRHSSYEQYF
TRBV11-3	NA	TRBJ2-5	NA	TGTGCCAGCAGCCAAGTGGCAGCGGACCAAGAGACCCAGTACTTC	CASSQVAADQETQYF
TRBV27	NA	TRBJ1-1	many	TGTGCCAGCAGTTTCCTTCGAAAAGGGGCGAACACTGAAGCTTTCTTT	CASSFLRKGANTEAFF
TRBV19	TRBD1	TRBJ2-2	NA	TGTGCCAGTAGTGGCGGACAGGGGGACACCGGGGAGCTGTTTTTT	CASSGGQGDTGELFF
TRBV7-8	NA	TRBJ1-1	many	TGTGCCAGCAGCTTATTCGCCACCGAAGCTTTCTTT	CASSLFATEAFF
TRBV5-5	TRBD1	TRBJ1-5	few	TGTGCCAGCAGCTTGTCCGGGACAGGGGGCGTAAGCAATCAGCCCCAGCATTTT	CASSLSGTGGVSNQPQHF
TRBV5-1	TRBD1	TRBJ1-2	few	TGCGCCAGCAGCGAATACAGGGGGGCGTATAGCTACACCTTC	CASSEYRGAYSYTF
TRBV6-2/TRBV6-3	TRBD2	TRBJ2-1	many	TGTGCCAGCGCACTAGCGGAGTCCTACAATGAGCAGTTCTTC	CASALAESYNEQFF
TRBV27	NA	TRBJ2-3	NA	TGTGCCAGCAGACGCTCACTAGGGCCAGATACGCAGTATTTT	CASRRSLGPDTQYF
TRBV3-1	NA	TRBJ1-2	many	TGTGCCAGCACCCCCGGGGCAGGGGCATATGGCTACACCTTC	CASTPGAGAYGYTF
TRBV28	NA	TRBJ2-7	many	TGTGCCAGCAGTTTTAGCGCGGGCGCCTACGAGCAGTACTTC	CASSFSAGAYEQYF
TRBV16	NA	TRBJ1-5	many	TGTGCCAGCAGTCCGGGGCCTAGCAATCAGCCCCAGCATTTT	CASSPGPSNQPQHF
TRBV5-4	NA	TRBJ2-2	NA	TGTGCCAGCAGCTTAGGTGTGGGCTACGCGAACACCGGGGAGCTGTTTTTT	CASSLGVGYANTGELFF
TRBV3-1	TRBD2	TRBJ2-5	NA	TGTGCCAGCAGCCAAGGAGCGGGAGGGGGAAAAGAGACCCAGTACTTC	CASSQGAGGGKETQYF
TRBV5-6	NA	TRBJ2-3	few	TGTGCCAGCAGCTTGAGTGGTATACATACGCAGTATTTT	CASSLSGIHTQYF
TRBV4-1	NA	TRBJ2-7	NA	TGCGCCAGCAGCCAAGGAGGGGGGGGACAGGCCAAGCAGTACTTC	CASSQGGGGQAKQYF
TRBV9	NA	TRBJ2-1	few	TGTGCCAGCAGCGAGGGGGGGAGGGCACTCGCGAATGAGCAGTTCTTC	CASSEGGRALANEQFF
TRBV6-1	NA	TRBJ2-7	many	TGTGCCAGCAGAGTTAGACAAGGCCCCTACGAGCAGTACTTC	CASRVRQGPYEQYF
TRBV7-9	NA	TRBJ1-3	NA	TGTGCCAGCAGCTTAATCGGCGGCTTCGGAAACACCATATATTTT	CASSLIGGFGNTIYF
TRBV5-6	NA	TRBJ2-7	NA	TGTGCCAGCAGCTCCCTCATAACGGGACAAGCGGGATACGAGCAGTACTTC	CASSSLITGQAGYEQYF
TRBV28	TRBD2	TRBJ2-1	many	TGTGCCAGCAGCTTAGGGACTAGCGGGACGTATGAGCAGTTCTTC	CASSLGTSGTYEQFF
TRBV6-2/TRBV6-3	TRBD1	TRBJ2-1	NA	TGTGCCAGCAGTGACCCGACCGGGACAGGCAACAATGAGCAGTTCTTC	CASSDPTGTGNNEQFF
TRBV2	TRBD2	TRBJ2-3	many	TGTGCCAGCAGTGAGTTGGGCGGGAGGACGTTAGGGGATACGCAGTATTTT	CASSELGGRTLGDTQYF
TRBV7-6	NA	TRBJ2-1	NA	TGTGCCAGCAGACGGACAGTTAGCTCCTACAATGAGCAGTTCTTC	CASRRTVSSYNEQFF
TRBV30	NA	TRBJ2-7	many	TGTGCCTGGAATCGGGACTCCACCTACGAGCAGTACTTC	CAWNRDSTYEQYF
TRBV19	NA	TRBJ1-2	once	TGTGCCACTACCGAAGGAGGCCGGGAGCGGGACTATGGCTACACCTTC	CATTEGGRERDYGYTF
TRBV7-8	NA	TRBJ2-2	few	TGTGCCAGCAGTCCGGGGGCGGACACCGGGGAGCTGTTTTTT	CASSPGADTGELFF
TRBV19	NA	TRBJ2-7	once	TGTGCCAGTAGTATAAGAGCCCCGTCGGTCAGCGGGCGACCCTACGAGCGGTACTTC	CASSIRAPSVSGRPYERYF
TRBV6-1	NA	TRBJ1-2	many	TGTGCCAGCAGTGAAACCGGGACGGCCCCTGGCTACACCTTC	CASSETGTAPGYTF
TRBV6-1	NA	TRBJ2-7	many	TGTGCCAGCAGTGGATTACAGGGAACCTACGAGCAGTACTTC	CASSGLQGTYEQYF
TRBV20-1	NA	TRBJ2-1	few	TGCAGTGCTAGAGTTAACAGAATGTACAATGAGCAGTTCTTC	CSARVNRMYNEQFF
TRBV12-3/TRBV12-4	NA	TRBJ1-5	NA	TGTGCCAGCAGTCTAAGAGGGGGAGATCAGCCCCAGCATTTT	CASSLRGGDQPQHF
TRBV7-2	TRBD1	TRBJ1-1	many	TGTGCCAGCAGAAACACAGGGGAGGGAGGTGAAGCTTTCTTT	CASRNTGEGGEAFF
TRBV19	NA	TRBJ1-1	NA	TGTGCCGGTAGTATAGAATTTTCAAGTGACACTGAAGCTTTCTTT	CAGSIEFSSDTEAFF
TRBV27	NA	TRBJ1-1	many	TGTGCCAGCAGGGCCTTAGGGGATAAAGTCACTGAAGCTTTCTTT	CASRALGDKVTEAFF
TRBV6-1	NA	TRBJ1-1	NA	TGTGCCAGCAGGAACACGGGACACGGTGGGACTGAAGCTTTCTTT	CASRNTGHGGTEAFF
TRBV11-1	TRBD1	TRBJ1-1	NA	TGTGCCAGCAGCCCCCGGACAGGGCGGGACACTGAAGCTTTCTTT	CASSPRTGRDTEAFF
TRBV20-1	NA	TRBJ1-5	NA	TGCAGTGCTAGAGGGGGGGGCATAGGCAATCAGCCCCAGCATTTT	CSARGGGIGNQPQHF
TRBV7-2	NA	TRBJ2-1	many	TGTGCCAGCAGCTGGTTTGCGGGACAGCATGCCTACAATGAGCAGTTCTTC	CASSWFAGQHAYNEQFF
TRBV6-9	TRBD1	TRBJ2-7	many	TGTGCCAGCAGTTATTCGCTGCCGGGACAGGGGTGTTACGAGCAGTACTTC	CASSYSLPGQGCYEQYF
TRBV18	NA	TRBJ2-7	NA	TGTGCCAGCTCACCACCTTTCGGAACCGGGCTGGGGGGTTACGAGCAGTACTTC	CASSPPFGTGLGGYEQYF
TRBV7-9	NA	TRBJ2-7	many	TGTGCCAGCAGCTTAGAGTGGGACGCCAGCCTCGACGAGCAGTACTTC	CASSLEWDASLDEQYF
TRBV20-1	NA	TRBJ1-1	many	TGCAGTGCTAGGGTTTTCTTGGAACTGAACACTGAAGCTTTCTTT	CSARVFLELNTEAFF
TRBV12-3/TRBV12-4	NA	TRBJ2-3	few	TGTGCCAGCAGTTTCGGGGGCCAGGGGGTTAGAGATACGCAGTATTTT	CASSFGGQGVRDTQYF
TRBV2	TRBD1	TRBJ1-4	many	TGTGCCAGCAGCCCCGGGACAGATAATGAAAAACTGTTTTTT	CASSPGTDNEKLFF